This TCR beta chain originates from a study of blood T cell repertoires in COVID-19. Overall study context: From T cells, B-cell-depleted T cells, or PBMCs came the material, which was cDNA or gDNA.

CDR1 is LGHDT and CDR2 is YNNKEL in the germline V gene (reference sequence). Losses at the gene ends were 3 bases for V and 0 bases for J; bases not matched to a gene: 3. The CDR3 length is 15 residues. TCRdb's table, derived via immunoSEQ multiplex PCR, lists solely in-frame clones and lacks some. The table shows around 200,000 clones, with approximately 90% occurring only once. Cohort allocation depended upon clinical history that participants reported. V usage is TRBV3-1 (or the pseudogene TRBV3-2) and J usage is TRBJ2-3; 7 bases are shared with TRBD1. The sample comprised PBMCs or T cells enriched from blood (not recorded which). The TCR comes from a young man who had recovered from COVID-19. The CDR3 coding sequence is TGTGCCAGCAGCCAGAGGGGACAGAGCACAGATACGCAGTATTTT. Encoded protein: CASSQRGQSTDTQYF.